These 11 T cell receptor beta chains share one sample of origin, sequenced in a study of T-cell memory formation after mild COVID-19. TCRdb independently ran MiXCR on the 5' RACE reads; one entry per CDR3 protein. Of 130,000 to 150,000 distinct CDR3 sequences listed, 6% to 7% are singletons. The specimen sequenced was PBMCs or a T cell subset sorted from them (not recorded which). The receptor source for this set is an adult woman who had mild COVID-19 (a few samples of this study predate the infection). Cell type and time point are not known.

This clonotype was seen repeatedly, ten times or more. This chain links TRBV6-5 with TRBJ1-6, with 7 bases that match TRBD1. The CDR3 contains 15 residues. The ends lost 5 bases at V and 3 bases at J; junction bases unmatched: 4. CDR1 and CDR2 (germline): MNHEY, SVGAGI. The chain's CDR3 is CASSPQGVYNSPLHF. The CDR3 coding sequence is TGTGCCAGCAGTCCCCAGGGGGTCTATAATTCACCCCTCCACTTT.

In this sample, this clonotype turned up a few times. The rearrangement links TRBV4-1 to TRBJ1-3, with D uncertain. The length of the CDR3 is 13 residues. Germline CDR1 and CDR2: MGHRA and YSYEKL. With 0 bases removed from V and 7 bases from J, the gap between germline ends came to 7 bases. The CDR3 coding sequence is TGCGCCAGCAGCCAAGACAGATGGAACACCATATATTTT. It translates to CASSQDRWNTIYF.

This clonotype was counted many times. This chain uses TRBV20-1 with TRBJ2-1, with D perhaps TRBD2 (7 bases). Trimming removed 3 bases at V and 10 bases at J, with 19 bases between. CDR3 size: 14 residues. Germline V gene lookup returns CDR1 DFQATT and CDR2 SNEGSKA (reference sequence). The CDR3 here is CSASGGPVWEEQFF. The CDR3 DNA reads TGCAGTGCTAGCGGGGGGCCGGTTTGGGAGGAGCAGTTCTTC.

A few counts support this clonotype. This chain connects TRBV2 to TRBJ2-1; 8 bases agree with TRBD1. CDR1 SNHLY and CDR2 FYNNEI come from the germline V gene. The CDR3 contains 13 residues. The V gene end was trimmed by 6 bases and the J gene end by 13 bases; junction bases not matched to a gene: 11. CDR3 in amino acids: CASSDVQGVPQFF. The CDR3, as DNA: TGTGCCAGCAGCGATGTACAGGGGGTGCCTCAGTTCTTC.

In its sample, this clonotype was seen a few times. The chain combines TRBV10-3 with TRBJ1-6, with D perhaps TRBD1 (6 bases). The CDR3 sequence is 16 residues long. CDR1 is ENHRY, CDR2 SYGVKD, per germline. Trimming left V 4 bases short and J 7 bases short, with 17 bases between. CDR3 residues: CAISGGTGMGNSPLHF. As DNA, the CDR3 is TGTGCCATCAGTGGGGGAACAGGGATGGGGAATTCACCCCTCCACTTT.

There are a few counts of this clonotype. V usage is TRBV4-1 and J usage is TRBJ1-1; D unclear. The CDR3 runs to 16 residues. The germline V gene encodes CDR1 MGHRA and CDR2 YSYEKL. The germline V and J ends were trimmed by 0 bases and 8 bases, with 19 bases remaining between them. The CDR3 nucleotides read TGCGCCAGCAGCCAAGATCAAGGATGGGCCGTGAGAGAAGCTTTCTTT. Residues: CASSQDQGWAVREAFF.

This clonotype was counted at least ten times. The chain has TRBV5-8 and TRBJ2-5; TRBD2 aligns across 12 bases. V dropped 3 bases and J dropped 3; count of bases not matched to a gene: 6. CDR3 size: 16 residues. Germline CDR1 is SGHTS and CDR2 is YDEGEE. The CDR3 coding sequence is TGTGCCAGCAGCTCCCGACTAGCGGGGGCGAAAGAGACCCAGTACTTC. Translation gives CASSSRLAGAKETQYF.

The chain is built from TRBV27 and TRBJ2-5; a possible D gene is TRBD1 (6 bases). CDR3 length: 13 amino acids. Per the germline V gene, CDR1 is MNHEY and CDR2 is SMNVEV (reference sequence). The ends were cut back, 2 bases at V and 7 bases at J, with 11 bases in the middle. The CDR3, as DNA: TGTGCCAGCAGTTTACTCAAAGGGGGGACCCAGTACTTC. As protein: CASSLLKGGTQYF.

This clonotype was counted many times. The chain carries TRBV4-3 and TRBJ2-7; unclear D gene. Trimming took off 0 bases at V and 7 bases at J, with 10 bases between the two ends. This CDR3 is built from 13 residues. From germline, CDR1 is LGHNA and CDR2 YSLEER. DNA of the CDR3: TGCGCCAGCAGCCAAGATATGGTAGGGGAGCAGTACTTC. It specifies CASSQDMVGEQYF.

V usage is TRBV20-1 and J usage is TRBJ2-7; D might be TRBD1 (6 bases). The ends were cut back, 5 bases at V and 0 bases at J, with 14 bases in the middle. The CDR3 runs to 14 residues. The germline V gene has CDR1 DFQATT and CDR2 SNEGSKA (reference sequence). CDR3 protein: CSAERDTNSYEQYF. CDR3 sequence (DNA): TGCAGTGCTGAAAGGGACACAAACTCCTACGAGCAGTACTTC.

This clonotype was found a few times. CDR3 sequence (DNA): TGTGCCAGCCTCCAGGGTCCTAACTATGGCTACACCTTC. Protein product: CASLQGPNYGYTF. J is TRBJ1-2 and V is TRBV3-1; weak D call: TRBD1 (5 bases). Germline V gene sequence: CDR1 LGHDT, CDR2 YNNKEL (reference sequence). Trimming pared 8 bases from V and 0 bases from J, leaving 10 bases between. The CDR3 covers 13 residues.